The rows below give T cell receptor beta chains drawn from one sample of a study of tumor and adjacent non-tumor tissue in lung cancer. TCRdb reprocessed the multiplex PCR reads via MiXCR and lists one record per CDR3 protein. The sample records over 60,000 distinct CDR3 sequences, roughly 73% being singletons. Sequenced: lung tumor tissue. The receptors were sampled from a man aged 60 to 69 with non-small cell lung cancer. CDR3s leave out the opening cysteine and the closing phenylalanine or tryptophan. Fields, in order: V gene, J gene, clone size, CDR3 protein. A row's size may be missing; if present it is once, few, many or a size class.

>TRBV29-1|TRBJ2-1|NA
SVDGGQEYNERF
>TRBV5-5|TRBJ1-6|many
ASSLETGQPN
>TRBV2|TRBJ2-3|once
VSSETRAGGGTDTQY
>TRBV5-1|TRBJ2-7|few
ASSSRLAGEQY
>TRBV11-1|TRBJ2-3|once
ASSLSSGASSDTQY
>TRBV11-3|TRBJ2-1|NA
ASNLTGSHNEQF
>TRBV29-1|TRBJ2-6|NA
SVTAGGTGVNVLT
>TRBV20-1|TRBJ2-2|NA
SARGIESGELL
>TRBV6-6|TRBJ1-5|few
ASRPSRNQPQH
>TRBV29-1|TRBJ2-2|NA
SCRQGGLTGELF
>TRBV20-1|TRBJ2-3|NA
SAQYPASEITDTQY
>TRBV6-5|TRBJ1-1|NA
TRRQGDTEVF
>TRBV6-5|TRBJ2-2|once
GSTGGTGVETVELF
>TRBV6-1|TRBJ2-7|NA
ASTDGLTDYEQY
>TRBV7-9|TRBJ2-2|NA
ASTRQGNTGELF
>TRBV20-1|TRBJ1-1|NA
IAAGTGITEAF
>TRBV28|TRBJ2-3|NA
ATVVAAPNGDTQY
>TRBV6-5|TRBJ2-5|NA
VSSSSGRTGLETQY
>TRBV6-6|TRBJ2-7|once
ASSYEPWREDVEQY
>TRBV19|TRBJ1-5|few
VSSIDQYQSQH
>TRBV12-3/TRBV12-4|TRBJ2-1|NA
ASTASGTSGSEF
>TRBV7-9|TRBJ2-7|NA
ASSRWGSYEQY
>TRBV6-5|TRBJ1-1|NA
ASSKGQGLNTEAF
>TRBV5-4|TRBJ2-5|NA
ASILQAGGEETQY
>TRBV28|TRBJ2-1|NA
ASSQYPLTSGRHNEQF
>TRBV5-1|TRBJ2-5|NA
ASSLVAGRETQY
>TRBV24-1|TRBJ2-7|NA
ATSVAQGHEQY
>TRBV29-1|TRBJ2-7|NA
SVAELRAVVDEEY
>TRBV5-6|TRBJ2-7|NA
ACSPYEVGVLSEQY
>TRBV20-1|TRBJ2-4|NA
SAIDMSGQLNIKY
>TRBV20-1|TRBJ2-2|NA
SAGTGRFGDLF
>TRBV14|TRBJ2-4|many
ASSQDRSSKNIQY
>TRBV20-1|TRBJ1-2|NA
SAIDGTGYGCT
>TRBV6-5|TRBJ1-2|NA
ASSSPHRGTVNYGYT
>TRBV6-6|TRBJ1-1|NA
ASSYSIWHNEAF
>TRBV20-1|TRBJ2-4|NA
SASRGGLADKDIQY
>TRBV6-1|TRBJ1-5|NA
ASSELTRGQPKH
>TRBV20-1|TRBJ2-7|many
SALADSYEQY
>TRBV20-1|TRBJ2-1|NA
SDRPSYYNEQF
>TRBV5-4|TRBJ2-1|NA
ASTRPSCEQF
>TRBV5-4|TRBJ1-6|NA
TRSTQGRNSPLH
>TRBV11-2|TRBJ2-7|NA
ISSLPSIYEQY
>TRBV29-1|TRBJ2-7|NA
SVRQGPEQY
>TRBV6-5|TRBJ2-1|many
ASSYIGSPGLAGENEQF
>TRBV11-1|TRBJ2-7|many
ASSFGRNYEQY
>TRBV6-2/TRBV6-3|TRBJ2-7|NA
ASRGWGATYEQY
>TRBV29-1|TRBJ2-7|few
SVEKTSGEQY